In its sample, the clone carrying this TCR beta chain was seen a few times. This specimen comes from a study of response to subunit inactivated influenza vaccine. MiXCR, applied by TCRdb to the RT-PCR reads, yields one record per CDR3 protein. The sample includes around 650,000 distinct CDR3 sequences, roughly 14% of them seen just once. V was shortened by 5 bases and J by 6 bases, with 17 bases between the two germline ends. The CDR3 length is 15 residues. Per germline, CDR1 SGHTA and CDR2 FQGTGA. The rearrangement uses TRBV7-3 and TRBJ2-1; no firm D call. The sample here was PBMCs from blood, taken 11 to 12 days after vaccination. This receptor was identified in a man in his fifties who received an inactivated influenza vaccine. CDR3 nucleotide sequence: TGTGCCAGCAGCCCAGGCGGAGTCCGGCGCAATGAGCAGTTCTTC. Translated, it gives CASSPGGVRRNEQFF.